This TCR beta chain was documented in a study of cytomegalovirus exposure and HLA in healthy donors. General study points: TRBV6-2, TRBV6-3 and some other V segments were excluded as indistinguishable. Presence/absence results assume similar sequencing depth per donor, which may not hold. Most observed TCR sequences were rare, whereas some public TCRs were detected in many donors. Sequencing likely generated an artifact that appeared as a cluster of highly shared sequence variants.

PCR amplification relied on 60 Vbeta primers (plus 13 Jbeta primers). Method: immunoSEQ multiplex PCR; TCRdb's copy keeps in-frame clones and lacks some. The sample consists of more than 85,000 clones, 76% of them appearing once. The germline CDR1 and CDR2 sequences are LNHNV and YYDKDF (reference sequence). This CDR3 spans 13 amino acids. V lost 1 base, J lost 10 bases, and 3 bases stayed unmatched. With respect to this clone: Its target is unknown.

The receptor was derived from a man in his forties or fifties in good health and CMV-seronegative. The chain carries TRBV15 and TRBJ2-1, with 8 bases matching TRBD2. The sequencing input was PBMCs. CDR3 protein: CATSRGSGGEQFF. Written as DNA, the CDR3 is TGTGCCACCAGCAGAGGGAGCGGGGGCGAGCAGTTCTTC.